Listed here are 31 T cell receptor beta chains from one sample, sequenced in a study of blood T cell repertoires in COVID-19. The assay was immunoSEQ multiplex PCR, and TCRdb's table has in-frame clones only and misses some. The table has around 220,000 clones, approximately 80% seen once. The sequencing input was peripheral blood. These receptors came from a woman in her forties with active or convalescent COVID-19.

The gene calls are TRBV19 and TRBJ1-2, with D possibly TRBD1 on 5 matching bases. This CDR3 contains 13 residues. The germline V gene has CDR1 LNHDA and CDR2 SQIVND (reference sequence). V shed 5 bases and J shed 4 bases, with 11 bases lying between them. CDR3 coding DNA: TGTGCCAGTAGTTTTGACAGATTCTATGGCTACACCTTC. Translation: CASSFDRFYGYTF.

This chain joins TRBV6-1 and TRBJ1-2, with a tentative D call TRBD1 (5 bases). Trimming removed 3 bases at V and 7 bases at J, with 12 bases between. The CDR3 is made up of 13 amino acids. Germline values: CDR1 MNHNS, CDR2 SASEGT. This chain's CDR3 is CASSDSREGGYTF. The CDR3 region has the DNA TGTGCCAGCAGTGATAGCAGGGAGGGTGGCTACACCTTC.

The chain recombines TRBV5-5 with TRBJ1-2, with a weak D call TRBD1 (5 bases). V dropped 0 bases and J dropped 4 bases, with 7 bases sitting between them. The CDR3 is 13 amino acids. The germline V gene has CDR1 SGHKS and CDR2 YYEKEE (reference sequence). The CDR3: CASSLGQSYGYTF. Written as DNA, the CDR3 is TGTGCCAGCAGCTTGGGACAGAGCTATGGCTACACCTTC.

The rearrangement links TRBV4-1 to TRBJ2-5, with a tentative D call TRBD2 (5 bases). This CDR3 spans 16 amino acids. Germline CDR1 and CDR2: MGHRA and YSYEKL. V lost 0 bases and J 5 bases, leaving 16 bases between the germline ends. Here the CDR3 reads CASSQEPGRGEETQYF. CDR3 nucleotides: TGCGCCAGCAGCCAAGAGCCCGGACGGGGAGAGGAGACCCAGTACTTC.

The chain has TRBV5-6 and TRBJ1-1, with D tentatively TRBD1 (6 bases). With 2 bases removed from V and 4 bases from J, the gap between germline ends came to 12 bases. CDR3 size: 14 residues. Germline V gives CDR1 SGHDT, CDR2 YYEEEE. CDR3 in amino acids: CASSLQGASTEAFF. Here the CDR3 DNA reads TGTGCCAGCAGCTTACAGGGTGCGAGCACTGAAGCTTTCTTT.

The CDR3 sequence is CASSFTNQPQHF. In DNA, the CDR3 is TGTGCCAGCAGTTTTACTAATCAGCCCCAGCATTTT. This chain joins TRBV27 and TRBJ1-5; D gene ambiguous. The V and J ends lost 3 bases and 4 bases respectively, with 4 bases between them. Germline V lookup: CDR1 MNHEY, CDR2 SMNVEV (reference sequence). The CDR3 runs to 12 residues.

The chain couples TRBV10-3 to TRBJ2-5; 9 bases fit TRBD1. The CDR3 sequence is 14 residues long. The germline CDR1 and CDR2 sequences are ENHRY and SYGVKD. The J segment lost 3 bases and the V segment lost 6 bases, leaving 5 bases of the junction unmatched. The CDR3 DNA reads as TGTGCCATCAGCCGGACAGGGGCCGAAGAGACCCAGTACTTC. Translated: CAISRTGAEETQYF.

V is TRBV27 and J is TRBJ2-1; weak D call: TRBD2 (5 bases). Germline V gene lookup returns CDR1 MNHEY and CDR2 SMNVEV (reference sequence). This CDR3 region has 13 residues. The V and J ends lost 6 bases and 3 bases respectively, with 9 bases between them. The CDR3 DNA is TGTGCCAGCAGGGGAGAGCTCTACAATGAGCAGTTCTTC. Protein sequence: CASRGELYNEQFF.

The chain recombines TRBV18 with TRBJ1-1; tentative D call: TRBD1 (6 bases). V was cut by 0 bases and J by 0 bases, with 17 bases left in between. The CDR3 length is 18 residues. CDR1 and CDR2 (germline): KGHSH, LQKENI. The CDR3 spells CASSPPNRGHSMNTEAFF. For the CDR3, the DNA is TGTGCCAGCTCACCACCGAATCGGGGACATTCGATGAACACTGAAGCTTTCTTT. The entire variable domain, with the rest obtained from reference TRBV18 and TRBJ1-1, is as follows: NAGVMQNPRHLVRRRGQEARLRCSPMKGHSHVYWYRQLPEEGLKFMVYLQKENIIDESGMPKERFSAEFPKEGPSILRIQQVVRGDSAAYFCASSPPNRGHSMNTEAFFGQGTRLTVV.

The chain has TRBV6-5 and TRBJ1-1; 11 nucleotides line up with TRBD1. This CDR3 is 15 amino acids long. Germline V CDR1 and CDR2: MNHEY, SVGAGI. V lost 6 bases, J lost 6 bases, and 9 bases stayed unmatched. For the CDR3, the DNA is TGTGCCAGCAGCGGACAGGGGGCGCAAAGTGCTGAAGCTTTCTTT. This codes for CASSGQGAQSAEAFF.

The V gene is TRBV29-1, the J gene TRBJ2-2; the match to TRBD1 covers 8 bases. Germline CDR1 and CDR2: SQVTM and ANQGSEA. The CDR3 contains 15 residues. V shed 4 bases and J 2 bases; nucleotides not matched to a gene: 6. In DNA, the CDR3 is TGCAGCGTTGGATGGGGACAGGTTAACACCGGGGAGCTGTTTTTT. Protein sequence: CSVGWGQVNTGELFF.

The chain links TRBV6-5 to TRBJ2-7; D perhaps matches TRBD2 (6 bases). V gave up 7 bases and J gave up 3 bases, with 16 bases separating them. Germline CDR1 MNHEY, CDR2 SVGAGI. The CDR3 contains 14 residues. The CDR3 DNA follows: TGTGCCAGCATTGGGACCGGAGGGAACTACGAGCAGTACTTC. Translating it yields CASIGTGGNYEQYF.

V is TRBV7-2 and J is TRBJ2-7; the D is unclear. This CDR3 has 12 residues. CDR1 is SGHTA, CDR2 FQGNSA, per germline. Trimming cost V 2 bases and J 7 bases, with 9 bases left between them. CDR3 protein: CASSLMTREQYF. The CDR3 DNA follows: TGTGCCAGCAGCTTAATGACACGGGAGCAGTACTTC.

The CDR3 bases are TGTGCCAGCAGTTTACAGGAACCAGGGAATAGCAATCAGCCCCAGCATTTT. Amino acids: CASSLQEPGNSNQPQHF. The chain couples TRBV27 to TRBJ1-5, with D possibly TRBD1 on 5 matching bases. The V end was cut by 2 bases, the J end by 0 bases, with 14 bases between. The CDR3 totals 17 residues. Germline-derived CDR1 and CDR2 are MNHEY and SMNVEV (reference sequence).

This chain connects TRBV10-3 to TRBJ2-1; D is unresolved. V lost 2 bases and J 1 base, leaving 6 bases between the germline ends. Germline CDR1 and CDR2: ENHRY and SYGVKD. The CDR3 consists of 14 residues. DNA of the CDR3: TGTGCCATCAGTGAGGACACGTCCTACAATGAGCAGTTCTTC. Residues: CAISEDTSYNEQFF.

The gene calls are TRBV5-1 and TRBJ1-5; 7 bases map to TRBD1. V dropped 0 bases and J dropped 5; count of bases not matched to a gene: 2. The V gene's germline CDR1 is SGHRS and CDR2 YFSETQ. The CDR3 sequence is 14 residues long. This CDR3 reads CASSLVGGYQPQHF. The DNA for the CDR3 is TGCGCCAGCAGCTTGGTAGGGGGCTATCAGCCCCAGCATTTT.

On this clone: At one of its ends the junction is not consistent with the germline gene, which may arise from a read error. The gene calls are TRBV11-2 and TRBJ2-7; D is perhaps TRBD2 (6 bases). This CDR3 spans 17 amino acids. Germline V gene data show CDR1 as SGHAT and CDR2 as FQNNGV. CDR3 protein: CASSLERASTSSYEQYF. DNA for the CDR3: TGTGCCAGCAGCCTAGAGCGGGCCTCAACCTCTTCCTACGAGCAGTACTTC.

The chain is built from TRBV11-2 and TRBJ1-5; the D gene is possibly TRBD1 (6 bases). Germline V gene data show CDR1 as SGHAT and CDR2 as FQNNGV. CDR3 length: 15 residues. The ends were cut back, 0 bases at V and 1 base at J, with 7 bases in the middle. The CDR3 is CASSLEGASNQPQHF. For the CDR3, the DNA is TGTGCCAGCAGCTTAGAGGGGGCAAGCAATCAGCCCCAGCATTTT.

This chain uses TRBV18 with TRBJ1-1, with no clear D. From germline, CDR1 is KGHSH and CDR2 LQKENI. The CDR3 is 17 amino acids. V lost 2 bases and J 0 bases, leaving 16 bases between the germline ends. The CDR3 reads CASSPSVGVRMNTEAFF. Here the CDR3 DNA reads TGTGCCAGCTCACCAAGTGTTGGAGTTAGGATGAACACTGAAGCTTTCTTT. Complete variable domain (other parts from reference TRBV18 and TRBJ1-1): NAGVMQNPRHLVRRRGQEARLRCSPMKGHSHVYWYRQLPEEGLKFMVYLQKENIIDESGMPKERFSAEFPKEGPSILRIQQVVRGDSAAYFCASSPSVGVRMNTEAFFGQGTRLTVV.

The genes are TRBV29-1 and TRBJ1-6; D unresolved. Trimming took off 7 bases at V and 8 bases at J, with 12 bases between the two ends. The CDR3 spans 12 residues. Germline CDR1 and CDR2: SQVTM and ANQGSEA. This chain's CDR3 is CSALIGDSPLHF. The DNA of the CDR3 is TGCAGCGCACTTATTGGTGATTCACCCCTCCACTTT. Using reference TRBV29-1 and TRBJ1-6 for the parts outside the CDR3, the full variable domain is SAVISQKPSRDICQRGTSLTIQCQVDSQVTMMFWYRQQPGQSLTLIATANQGSEATYESGFVIDKFPISRPNLTFSTLTVSNMSPEDSSIYLCSALIGDSPLHFGNGTRLTVT.

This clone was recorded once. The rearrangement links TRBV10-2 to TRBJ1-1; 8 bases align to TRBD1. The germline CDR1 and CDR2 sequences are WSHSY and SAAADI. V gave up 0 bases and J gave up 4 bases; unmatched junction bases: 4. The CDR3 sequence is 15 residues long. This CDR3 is CASSESTGVSTEAFF. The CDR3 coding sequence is TGCGCCAGCAGTGAGTCGACAGGGGTAAGCACTGAAGCTTTCTTT.

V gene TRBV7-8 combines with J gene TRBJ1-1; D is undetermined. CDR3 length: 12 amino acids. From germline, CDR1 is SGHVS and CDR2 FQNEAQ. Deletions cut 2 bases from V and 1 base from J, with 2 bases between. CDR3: CASSLQNTEAFF. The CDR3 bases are TGTGCCAGCAGCTTACAGAACACTGAAGCTTTCTTT.

Written as DNA, the CDR3 is TGTGCCAGCAGTCCCCGGACAGGGTTGGGCACAGATACGCAGTATTTT. Protein product: CASSPRTGLGTDTQYF. The rearrangement uses TRBV27 and TRBJ2-3, with 8 nucleotides matching TRBD1. V dropped 5 bases and J dropped 1; count of bases not matched to a gene: 8. There are 16 residues in the CDR3. Per germline, CDR1 MNHEY and CDR2 SMNVEV (reference sequence).

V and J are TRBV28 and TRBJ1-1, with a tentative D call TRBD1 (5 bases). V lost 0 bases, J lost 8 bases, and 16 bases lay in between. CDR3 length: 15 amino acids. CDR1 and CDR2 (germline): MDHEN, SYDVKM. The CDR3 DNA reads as TGTGCCAGCAGTTTATGGGGCGGGACTCAATTAGAAGCTTTCTTT. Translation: CASSLWGGTQLEAFF.

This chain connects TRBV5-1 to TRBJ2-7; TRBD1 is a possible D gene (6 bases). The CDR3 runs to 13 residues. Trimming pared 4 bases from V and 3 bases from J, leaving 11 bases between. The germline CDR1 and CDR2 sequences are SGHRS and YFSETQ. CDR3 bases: TGCGCCAGCAGCCCCCTGGGACACTACGAGCAGTACTTC. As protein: CASSPLGHYEQYF.

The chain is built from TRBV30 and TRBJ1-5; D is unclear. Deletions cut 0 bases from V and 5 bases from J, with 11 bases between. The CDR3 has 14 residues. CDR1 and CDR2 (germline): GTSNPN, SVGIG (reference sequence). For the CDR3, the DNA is TGTGCCTGGAGTGTATCCGGGAATTATCAGCCCCAGCATTTT. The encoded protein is CAWSVSGNYQPQHF. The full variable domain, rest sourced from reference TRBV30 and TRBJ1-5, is SQTIHQWPATLVQPVGSPLSLECTVEGTSNPNLYWYRQAAGRGLQLLFYSVGIGQISSEVPQNLSASRPQDRQFILSSKKLLLSDSGFYLCAWSVSGNYQPQHFGDGTRLSIL.

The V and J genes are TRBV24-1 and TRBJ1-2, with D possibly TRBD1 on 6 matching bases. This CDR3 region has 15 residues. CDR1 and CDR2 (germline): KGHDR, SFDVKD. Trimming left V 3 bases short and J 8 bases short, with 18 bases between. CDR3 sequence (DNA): TGTGCCACCAGTGATCCATCAGCCGGGACAAACGGCTACACCTTC. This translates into CATSDPSAGTNGYTF.

The CDR3 spells CASSSVRAPGELFF. Written as DNA, the CDR3 is TGTGCCAGCAGCTCGGTGAGGGCTCCCGGGGAGCTGTTTTTT. This chain links TRBV5-4 with TRBJ2-2; the D gene is possibly TRBD2 (5 bases). Germline values: CDR1 SGHNT, CDR2 YYREEE (reference sequence). The CDR3 covers 14 residues. V gave up 3 bases and J gave up 6 bases, with 12 bases separating them.

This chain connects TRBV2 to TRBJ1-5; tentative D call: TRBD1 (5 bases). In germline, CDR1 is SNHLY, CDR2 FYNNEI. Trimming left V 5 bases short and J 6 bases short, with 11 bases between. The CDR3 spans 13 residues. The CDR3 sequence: CASSLGEGQPQHF. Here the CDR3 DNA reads TGTGCCAGCAGTCTGGGGGAGGGTCAGCCCCAGCATTTT. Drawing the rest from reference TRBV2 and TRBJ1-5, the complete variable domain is EPEVTQTPSHQVTQMGQEVILRCVPISNHLYFYWYRQILGQKVEFLVSFYNNEISEKSEIFDDQFSVERPDGSNFTLKIRSTKLEDSAMYFCASSLGEGQPQHFGDGTRLSIL.

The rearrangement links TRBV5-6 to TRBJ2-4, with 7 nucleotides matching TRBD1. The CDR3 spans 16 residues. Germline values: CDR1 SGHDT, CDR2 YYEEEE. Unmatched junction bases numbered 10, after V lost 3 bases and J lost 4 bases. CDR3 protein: CASSSGQTLLKNIQYF. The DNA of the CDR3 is TGTGCCAGCAGCTCGGGACAGACCCTTTTAAAAAACATTCAGTACTTC.

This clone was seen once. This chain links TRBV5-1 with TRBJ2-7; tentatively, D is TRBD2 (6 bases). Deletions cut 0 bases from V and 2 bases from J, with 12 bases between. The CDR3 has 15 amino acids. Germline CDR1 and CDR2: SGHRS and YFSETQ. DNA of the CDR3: TGCGCCAGCAGCTTGGACGGCGGGGTCACCTACGAGCAGTACGTC. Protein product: CASSLDGGVTYEQYV.